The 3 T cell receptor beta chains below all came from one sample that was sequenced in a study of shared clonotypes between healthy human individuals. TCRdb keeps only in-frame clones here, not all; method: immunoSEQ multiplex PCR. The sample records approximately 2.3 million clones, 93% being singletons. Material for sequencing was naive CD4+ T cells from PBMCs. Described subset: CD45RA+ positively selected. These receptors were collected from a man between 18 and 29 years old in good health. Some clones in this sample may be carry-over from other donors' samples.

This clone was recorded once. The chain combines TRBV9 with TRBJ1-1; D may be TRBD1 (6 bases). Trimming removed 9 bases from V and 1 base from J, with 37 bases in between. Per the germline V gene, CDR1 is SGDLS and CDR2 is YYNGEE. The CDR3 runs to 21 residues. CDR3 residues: CAKRSIVRAPQGQPKNTEAFF. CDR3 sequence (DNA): TGTGCCAAGAGATCGATCGTGAGGGCGCCACAGGGACAACCCAAGAACACTGAAGCTTTCTTT.

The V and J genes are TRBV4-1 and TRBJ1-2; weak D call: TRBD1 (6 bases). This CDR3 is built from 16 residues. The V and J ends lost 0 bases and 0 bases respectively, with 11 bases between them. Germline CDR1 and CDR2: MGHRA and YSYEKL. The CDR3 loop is CASSQDATGTNYGYTF. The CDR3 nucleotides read TGCGCCAGCAGCCAAGACGCAACAGGGACTAACTATGGCTACACCTTC.

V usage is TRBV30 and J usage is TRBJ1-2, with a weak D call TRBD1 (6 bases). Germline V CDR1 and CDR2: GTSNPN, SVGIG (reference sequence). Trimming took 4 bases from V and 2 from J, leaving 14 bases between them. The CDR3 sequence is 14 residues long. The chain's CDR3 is CAWNREFPNYGYTF. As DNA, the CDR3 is TGTGCCTGGAACAGGGAGTTCCCAAACTATGGCTACACCTTC.